This TCR beta chain was found in a study of cytomegalovirus exposure and HLA in healthy donors. Study-level points and caveats: In vitro, a few CMV-associated chains proved specific for CMV antigens.

The PCR ran on 60 Vbeta and 13 Jbeta primers. Clones were sequenced by immunoSEQ multiplex PCR, and TCRdb holds only the in-frame ones, with some missing. Of approximately 160,000 clones listed, around four fifths were seen once; the top ten hold under 5%. As for this clone: The antigen is unknown.

CDR1 is MNHEY and CDR2 is SMNVEV in the germline V gene (reference sequence). V shed 2 bases, J shed 4 bases, and the junction held 2 bases outside the gene matches. The CDR3 extends over 14 amino acids. This sequence joins TRBV27 and TRBJ1-1; 9 bases map to TRBD1. The TCR originated in a girl between 5 and 17 years old in good health and CMV-seropositive. Material: PBMCs. The CDR3 reads CASSLGTGFTEAFF. CDR3 DNA: TGTGCCAGCAGTTTAGGGACAGGGTTCACTGAAGCTTTCTTT.